The T cell receptor (beta chain) described here comes from a study of control samples from healthy donors and cancer patients. The CDR3 is made up of 17 amino acids. V gave up 1 base and J gave up 2 bases; unmatched junction bases: 7. Germline CDR1 is SGHVS and CDR2 is FQNEAQ. Measured with immunoSEQ multiplex PCR; TCRdb has only the in-frame clones, and not every one. The top ten hold approximately 3% of the sample, which has 70,000 to 75,000 clones, 94% seen once. The chain recombines TRBV7-8 with TRBJ2-1; 8 nucleotides line up with TRBD2. This receptor was taken from a woman aged 30 to 39 in good health. Sequencing was carried out using blood. DNA of the CDR3: TGTGCCAGCAGCTTAGGGAGGGGTAGCGGGGCCTACAATGAGCAGTTCTTC. Residues: CASSLGRGSGAYNEQFF.